This T cell receptor (beta chain) was recorded in a study of blood T cell repertoires in COVID-19. About the research overall: T cells, B-cell-depleted T cells, or PBMCs provided the cDNA or gDNA that served as material.

Concerning this clone itself: Distinct nucleotide sequences in the sample also encode this CDR3.

The table came from immunoSEQ multiplex PCR; TCRdb's copy has only in-frame clones and leaves some out. The sample holds some 230,000 clones, approximately 78% seen once. Enrollment of patients from Seattle took place during active infection, with longitudinal follow-up. The V gene end was trimmed by 4 bases and the J gene end by 7 bases; junction bases not matched to a gene: 2. The length of the CDR3 is 14 residues. Germline CDR1 is KGHSH and CDR2 is LQKENI. The receptor comes from a woman of 80 years or more with COVID-19, enrolled during active disease. This chain links TRBV18 with TRBJ1-6, with TRBD1 matching over 9 bases. Sequenced input: peripheral blood. The CDR3 nucleotides are TGTGCCAGCTCACTGGACAGGGGCAATTCACCCCTCCACTTT. Its protein product is CASSLDRGNSPLHF. Looking up the rest from reference TRBV18 and TRBJ1-6 gives the full variable domain: NAGVMQNPRHLVRRRGQEARLRCSPMKGHSHVYWYRQLPEEGLKFMVYLQKENIIDESGMPKERFSAEFPKEGPSILRIQQVVRGDSAAYFCASSLDRGNSPLHFGNGTRLTVT.